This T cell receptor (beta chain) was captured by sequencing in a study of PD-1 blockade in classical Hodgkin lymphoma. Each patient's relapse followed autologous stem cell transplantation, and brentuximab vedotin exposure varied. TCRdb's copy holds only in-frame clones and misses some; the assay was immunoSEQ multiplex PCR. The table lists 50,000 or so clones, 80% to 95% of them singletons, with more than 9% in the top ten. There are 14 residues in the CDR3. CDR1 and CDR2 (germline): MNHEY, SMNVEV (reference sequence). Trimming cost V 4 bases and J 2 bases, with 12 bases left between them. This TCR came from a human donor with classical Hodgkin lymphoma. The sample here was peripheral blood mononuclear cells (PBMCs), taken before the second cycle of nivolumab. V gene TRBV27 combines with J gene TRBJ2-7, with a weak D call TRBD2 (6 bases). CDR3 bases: TGTGCCAGCAGTTGGAGGGCAGGCACCTACGAGCAGTACTTC. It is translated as CASSWRAGTYEQYF.